This is a list of T cell receptor beta chains from one sample in a study of control samples from healthy donors and cancer patients. TCRdb keeps only in-frame clones here, not all; method: immunoSEQ multiplex PCR. Of fewer than 200,000 clones detected, 88% appear once; the ten largest clones hold nearly 5%. Sequenced sample: blood. The receptors shown here come from a woman younger than 45 in good health. Each CDR3 is given with its conserved first and last residue. A D gene is named only where the DNA matches it firmly. The listing skips clone size in some rows; elsewhere it reads once, few, many or a size class.

d_gene,j_gene,v_gene,abundance,CDR3nt,CDR3aa
TRBD1,TRBJ1-2,TRBV7-2,NA,TGTGCCAGCAGCCTCCCTGGGGGACAGGCTTATGGCTACACCTTC,CASSLPGGQAYGYTF
TRBD2,TRBJ2-3,TRBV28,NA,TGTGCCAGCAGTCTAACACCCGGGACTAGCGGGTTACGCACAGATACGCAGTATTTT,CASSLTPGTSGLRTDTQYF
NA,TRBJ1-5,TRBV19,NA,TGTGCCAGTAGTATGAGACGGGCCGCTTCAGGGCAGCCCCAGCATTTT,CASSMRRAASGQPQHF
NA,TRBJ1-3,TRBV6-6,NA,TGTGCCAGCAGTTACAGCTCGACGGCCACCAGAAACACCATATATTTT,CASSYSSTATRNTIYF
NA,TRBJ2-3,TRBV10-3,NA,TGTGCCACCGGGACTAGCACAGATACGCAGTATTTT,CATGTSTDTQYF
TRBD1,TRBJ1-1,TRBV19,few,TGTGCCAGTAGTATTCTTCCGATGACAGGGGGCACTGAAGCTTTCTTT,CASSILPMTGGTEAFF
TRBD2,TRBJ2-1,TRBV10-3,few,TGTGCCATCAGTGAGCTAAGGACTAGCGGAAATGAGCAGTTCTTC,CAISELRTSGNEQFF
NA,TRBJ2-5,TRBV3-1/TRBV3-2,NA,TGTGCCAGCAGCCAATCCCCAGGCCTTACCCAAGAGACCCAGTACTTC,CASSQSPGLTQETQYF
TRBD1,TRBJ1-2,TRBV3-1/TRBV3-2,NA,TGTGCCAGCAGCCCGGGACAGGTCTATGGCTACACCTTC,CASSPGQVYGYTF
NA,TRBJ2-5,TRBV5-6,NA,TGTGCCAGCAGCTCGAGGGAGACCCAGTACTTC,CASSSRETQYF
NA,TRBJ1-2,TRBV5-5,NA,TGTGCCAGCAGCGTGGGGGGGCTAGGCAATGGCTACACCTTC,CASSVGGLGNGYTF
NA,TRBJ1-2,TRBV20-1,NA,TGCAGTGCTTTCCCCAAATATTTC,CSAFPKYF
NA,TRBJ1-3,TRBV2,NA,TGTGCCAGCAGTGCCCAACCCGAAATTTTCGGAAACACCATATATTTT,CASSAQPEIFGNTIYF
TRBD2,TRBJ2-3,TRBV7-2,NA,TGTGCCAGCAGCTGGAGCGGGAATGCGCAGTATTTT,CASSWSGNAQYF
TRBD1,TRBJ1-2,TRBV10-3,NA,TGTGCCATCAGCGGGGGACAGGCAAGCTATGGCTACACCTTC,CAISGGQASYGYTF
NA,TRBJ2-1,TRBV11-1,NA,TGTGCCAGCAGCTTAGAGTTGCGGGGAAGTGAGCAGTTCTTC,CASSLELRGSEQFF
NA,TRBJ1-1,TRBV12-3/TRBV12-4,NA,TGTGCCAGCAGTTTAGGAATGAACACTGAAGCTTTCTTT,CASSLGMNTEAFF
TRBD1,TRBJ1-1,TRBV27,NA,TGTGCCAGCAGCCTACTCCGGACAGGGACGAACACTGAAGCTTTCTTT,CASSLLRTGTNTEAFF
NA,TRBJ2-1,TRBV10-1,NA,TGCGCCAGCAGTGAGGTTCCCCTTGAAGATGAGCAGTTCTTC,CASSEVPLEDEQFF
TRBD1,TRBJ1-5,TRBV24-1,NA,TGTGCCACCAGCGTGGGACAGAGCAATCAGCCCCAGCATTTT,CATSVGQSNQPQHF
NA,TRBJ2-3,TRBV19,NA,TGTGCCGTCCAGAGCACAGATACGCAGTATTTT,CAVQSTDTQYF
NA,TRBJ1-2,TRBV5-1,NA,TGCGCCAGCAGCGGATCGGACACATACTACACCTTC,CASSGSDTYYTF
NA,TRBJ1-4,TRBV5-1,few,TGCGCCAGCAGCGTGGCTCTCGCAACTAATGAAAAACTGTTTTTT,CASSVALATNEKLFF
NA,TRBJ2-2,TRBV7-8,NA,TGTGCCAGCAGCTTAGTAAGCTTTAGGAACACCGGGGAGCTGTTTTTT,CASSLVSFRNTGELFF
NA,TRBJ2-5,TRBV27,few,TGTGCCAGCACCCCGTCCCGGGAGACCCAGTACTTC,CASTPSRETQYF
NA,TRBJ2-7,TRBV25-1,few,TGTGCCAGCAGTTCTCAGGGCTACGAGCAGTACTTC,CASSSQGYEQYF
TRBD1,TRBJ1-5,TRBV10-2,NA,TGCGCCAGCAGTGACAGGGGGTTTCAGCCCCAGCATTTT,CASSDRGFQPQHF
NA,TRBJ2-5,TRBV6-5,NA,TGTGCCAGCAGCTACTCCGGGGCCCAAGAGACCCAGTACTTC,CASSYSGAQETQYF
TRBD2,TRBJ2-5,TRBV18,NA,TGTGCCAGCTCACCACCGGCTAGCGGGGGCCAAGAGACCCAGTACTTC,CASSPPASGGQETQYF
NA,TRBJ2-1,TRBV9,NA,TGTGCCAGCAGCGTAATAGGGGGCTCCTACAATGAGCAGTTCTTC,CASSVIGGSYNEQFF
NA,TRBJ2-5,TRBV25-1,NA,TGTGCCAGCAGTGAAGGGTGGCGGCAGGAAGAGACCCAGTACTTC,CASSEGWRQEETQYF
NA,TRBJ1-1,TRBV6-5,once,TGTGCCAGCAGTCTTCGTTCCATCACTGAAGCTTTCTTT,CASSLRSITEAFF
TRBD2,TRBJ2-7,TRBV4-1,NA,TGCGCCAGCAGCCAGGCCCCGGGACTAGCGGGGTCTGAGCAGTACTTC,CASSQAPGLAGSEQYF
TRBD1,TRBJ2-1,TRBV10-1,NA,TGCGCCAGCAGTGAGTCAGGAGCAGGGGGACCTAACAATGAGCAGTTCTTC,CASSESGAGGPNNEQFF
TRBD2,TRBJ2-7,TRBV7-2,NA,TGTGCCAGCAGCTTATCCCTAGCGGGAGGGGACTACGAGCAGTACTTC,CASSLSLAGGDYEQYF
TRBD1,TRBJ1-6,TRBV28,NA,TGTGCCAGCAGTACCGGGACAGGGTCTTCACCCCTCCACTTT,CASSTGTGSSPLHF
TRBD2,TRBJ2-1,TRBV6-2/TRBV6-3,NA,TGTGCCAGCAGTTACTCGCGGGGGGGCCTCAATGAGCAGTTCTTC,CASSYSRGGLNEQFF
TRBD1,TRBJ1-2,TRBV28,NA,TGTGCCAGCAGTTTTGGACAGGGCTATGGCTACACCTTC,CASSFGQGYGYTF
TRBD1,TRBJ2-5,TRBV28,NA,TGTGCCAGCAAACGGGACAGGGGATGGGAAGAGACCCAGTACTTC,CASKRDRGWEETQYF
TRBD1,TRBJ1-6,TRBV4-1,NA,TGCGCCAGCAGCCAATGGGACAGCCTGAATTCACCCCTCCACTTT,CASSQWDSLNSPLHF
TRBD1,TRBJ1-4,TRBV28,once,TGTGCCAGCAGTCCCCGGACAGGGGGCTATGAAAAACTGTTTTTT,CASSPRTGGYEKLFF
NA,TRBJ1-1,TRBV19,NA,TGTGCCAGTAGTATCTCGTCAGGGAGTGGAGCTTTCTTT,CASSISSGSGAFF
NA,TRBJ1-5,TRBV10-1,few,TGCGCCAGCAGTGGAGGGTCCGATCAGCCCCAGCATTTT,CASSGGSDQPQHF
NA,TRBJ1-6,TRBV27,NA,TGTGCCAGCAGTCCTGGACAGACTTATAATTCACCCCTCCACTTT,CASSPGQTYNSPLHF
NA,TRBJ2-1,TRBV14,NA,TGTGCCAGCAGCCAAGAGGGAGGTAATGAGCAGTTCTTC,CASSQEGGNEQFF
TRBD2,TRBJ2-1,TRBV5-6,NA,TGTGCCAGCAGCTTAACTAGCGTTTACAATGAGCAGTTCTTC,CASSLTSVYNEQFF
NA,TRBJ1-4,TRBV2,NA,TGTGCCAGCAGTGTTTGGGGGGGCGATGAAAAACTGTTTTTT,CASSVWGGDEKLFF
TRBD1,TRBJ1-2,TRBV9,few,TGTGCCAGCAGCGTAGGGGGACAGGGGTATGGCTACACCTTC,CASSVGGQGYGYTF